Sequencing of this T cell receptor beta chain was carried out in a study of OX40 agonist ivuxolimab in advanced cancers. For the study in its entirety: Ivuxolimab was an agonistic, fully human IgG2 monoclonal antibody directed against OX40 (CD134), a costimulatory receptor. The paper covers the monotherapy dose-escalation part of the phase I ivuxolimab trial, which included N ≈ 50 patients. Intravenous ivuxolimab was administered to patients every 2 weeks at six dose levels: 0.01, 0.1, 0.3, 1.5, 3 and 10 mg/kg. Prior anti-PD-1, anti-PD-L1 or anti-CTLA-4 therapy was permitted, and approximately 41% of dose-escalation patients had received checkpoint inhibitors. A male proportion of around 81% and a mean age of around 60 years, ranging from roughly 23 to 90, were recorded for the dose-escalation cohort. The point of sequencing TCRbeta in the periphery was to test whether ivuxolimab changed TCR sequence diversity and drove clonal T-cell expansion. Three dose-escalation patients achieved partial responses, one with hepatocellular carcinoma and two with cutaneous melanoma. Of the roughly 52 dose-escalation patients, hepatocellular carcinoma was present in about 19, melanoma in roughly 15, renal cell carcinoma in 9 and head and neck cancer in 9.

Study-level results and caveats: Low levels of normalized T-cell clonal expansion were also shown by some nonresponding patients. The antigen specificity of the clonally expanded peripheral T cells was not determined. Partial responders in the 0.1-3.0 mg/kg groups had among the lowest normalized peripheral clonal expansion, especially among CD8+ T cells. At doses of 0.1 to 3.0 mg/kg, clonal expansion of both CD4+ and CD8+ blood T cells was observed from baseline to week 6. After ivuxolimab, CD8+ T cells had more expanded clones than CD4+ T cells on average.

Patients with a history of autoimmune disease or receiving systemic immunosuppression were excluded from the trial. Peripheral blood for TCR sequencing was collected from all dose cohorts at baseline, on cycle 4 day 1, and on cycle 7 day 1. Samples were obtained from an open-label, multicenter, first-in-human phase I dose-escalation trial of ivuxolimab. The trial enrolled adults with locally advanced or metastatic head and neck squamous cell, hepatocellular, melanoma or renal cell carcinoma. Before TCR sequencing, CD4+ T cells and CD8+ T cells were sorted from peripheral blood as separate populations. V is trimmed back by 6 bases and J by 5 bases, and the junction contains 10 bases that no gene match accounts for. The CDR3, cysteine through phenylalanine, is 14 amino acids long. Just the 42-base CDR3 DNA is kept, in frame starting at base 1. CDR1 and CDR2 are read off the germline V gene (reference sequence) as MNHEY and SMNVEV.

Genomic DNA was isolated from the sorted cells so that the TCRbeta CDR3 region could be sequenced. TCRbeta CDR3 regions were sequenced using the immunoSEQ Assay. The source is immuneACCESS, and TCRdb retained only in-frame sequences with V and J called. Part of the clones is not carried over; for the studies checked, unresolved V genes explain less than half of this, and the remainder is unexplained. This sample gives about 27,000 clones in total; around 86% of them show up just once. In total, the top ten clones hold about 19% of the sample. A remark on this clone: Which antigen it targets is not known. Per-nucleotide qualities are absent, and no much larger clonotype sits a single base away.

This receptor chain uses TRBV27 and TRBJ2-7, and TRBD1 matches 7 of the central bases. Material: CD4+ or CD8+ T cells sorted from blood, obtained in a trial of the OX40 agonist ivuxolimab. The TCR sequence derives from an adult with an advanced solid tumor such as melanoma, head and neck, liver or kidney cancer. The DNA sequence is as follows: TGTGCCAGCAGCTTCCGGGACAGTTTAAACGAGCAGTACTTC. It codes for CASSFRDSLNEQYF.